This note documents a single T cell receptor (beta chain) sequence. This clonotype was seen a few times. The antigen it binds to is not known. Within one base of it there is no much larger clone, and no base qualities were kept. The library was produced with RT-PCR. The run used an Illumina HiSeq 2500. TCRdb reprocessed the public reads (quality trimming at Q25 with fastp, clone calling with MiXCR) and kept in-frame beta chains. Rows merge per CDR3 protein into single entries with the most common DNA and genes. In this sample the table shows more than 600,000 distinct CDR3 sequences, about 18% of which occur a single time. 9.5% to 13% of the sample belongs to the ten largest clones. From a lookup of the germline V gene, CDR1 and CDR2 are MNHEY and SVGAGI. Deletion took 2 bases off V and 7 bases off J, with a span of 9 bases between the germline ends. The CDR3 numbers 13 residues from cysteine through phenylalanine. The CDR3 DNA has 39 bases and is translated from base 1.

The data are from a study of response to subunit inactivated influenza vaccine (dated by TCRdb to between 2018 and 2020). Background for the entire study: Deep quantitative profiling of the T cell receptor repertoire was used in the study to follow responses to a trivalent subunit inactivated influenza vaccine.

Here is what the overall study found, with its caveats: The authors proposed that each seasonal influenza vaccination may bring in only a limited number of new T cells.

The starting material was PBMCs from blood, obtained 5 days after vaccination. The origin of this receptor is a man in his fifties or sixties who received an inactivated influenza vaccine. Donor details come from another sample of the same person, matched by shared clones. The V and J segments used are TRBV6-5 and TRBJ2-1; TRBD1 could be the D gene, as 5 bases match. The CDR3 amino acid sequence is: CASSYAGWNEQFF. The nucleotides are TGTGCCAGCAGTTACGCAGGGTGGAATGAGCAGTTCTTC.